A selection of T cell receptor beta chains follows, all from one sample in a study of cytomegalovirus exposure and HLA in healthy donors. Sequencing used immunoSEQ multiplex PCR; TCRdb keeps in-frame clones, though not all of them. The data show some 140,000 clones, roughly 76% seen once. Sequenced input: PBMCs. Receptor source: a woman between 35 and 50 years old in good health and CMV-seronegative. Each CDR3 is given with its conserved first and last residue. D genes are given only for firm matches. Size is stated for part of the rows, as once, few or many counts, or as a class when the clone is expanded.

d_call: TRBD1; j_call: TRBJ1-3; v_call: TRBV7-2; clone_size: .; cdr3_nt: TGTGCCAGCAGCTCTTCGACAGGGGGCAGAAACACCATATATTTT; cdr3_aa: CASSSSTGGRNTIYF
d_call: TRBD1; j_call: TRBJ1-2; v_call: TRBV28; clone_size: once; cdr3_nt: TGTGCCAGCAGTGGTCCATCCGGGACAGGGGACTATGGCTACACCTTC; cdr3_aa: CASSGPSGTGDYGYTF
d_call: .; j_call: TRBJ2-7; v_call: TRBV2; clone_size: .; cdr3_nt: TGTGCCACCGGGGTCGAGGACTACGAGCAGTACTTC; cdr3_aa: CATGVEDYEQYF
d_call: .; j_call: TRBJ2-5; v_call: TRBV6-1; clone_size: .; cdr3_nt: TGTGCCAGCAGTGAAGACTTCTTTGCCTACTCTCAAGAGACCCAGTACTTC; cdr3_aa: CASSEDFFAYSQETQYF
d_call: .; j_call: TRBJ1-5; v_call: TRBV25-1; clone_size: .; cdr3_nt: TGTGCCAGCAGTGCCTCTTCTATGGGAGTTCAGCCCCAGCATTTT; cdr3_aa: CASSASSMGVQPQHF
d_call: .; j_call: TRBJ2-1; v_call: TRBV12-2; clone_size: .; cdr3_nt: TGTGCAAGTCGCTTAGTGGGGACTCCTGGCTCCTACAATGAGCAGTTCTTC; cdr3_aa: CASRLVGTPGSYNEQFF
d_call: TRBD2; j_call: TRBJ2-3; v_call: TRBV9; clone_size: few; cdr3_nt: TGTGCCAGCGGTACGGGGAGGGCCATCACAGATACGCAGTATTTT; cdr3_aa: CASGTGRAITDTQYF
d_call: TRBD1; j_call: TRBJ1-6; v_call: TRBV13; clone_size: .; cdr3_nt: TGTGCCAGCAGCCCGGGACAGGGGTGGAATTCACCCCTCCACTTT; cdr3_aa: CASSPGQGWNSPLHF
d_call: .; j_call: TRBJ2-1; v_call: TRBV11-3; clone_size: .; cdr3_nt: TGTGCCAGCAGCCACAAGACCTACAATGAGCAGTTCTTC; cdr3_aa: CASSHKTYNEQFF
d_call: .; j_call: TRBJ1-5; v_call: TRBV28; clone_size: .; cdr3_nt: TGTGCCAGCAGTTTAATTGCAGTACACAATCAGCCCCAGCATTTT; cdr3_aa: CASSLIAVHNQPQHF
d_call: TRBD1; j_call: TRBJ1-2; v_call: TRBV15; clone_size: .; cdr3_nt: TGTGCCACCAGGCGGGACAGCTACTATGGCTACACCTTC; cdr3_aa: CATRRDSYYGYTF